The entry that follows covers one TCR beta chain sequence. The antigen is not known. The junction shows a germline mismatch at one end, possibly a read error. The entry originates in a study of T cell responses to AZD1222 COVID-19 vaccine. The overall study: Pooled samples include second doses given at about 4 or 12 weeks.

This CDR3 contains 14 residues. Germline loops: CDR1 LNHDA, CDR2 SQIVND (reference sequence). Broader study findings: Donors skewed white British and female; clonal diversity was possibly underestimated. Two AZD1222 doses significantly raised spike-specific TCR breadth and depth over controls. Across spike, vaccine-associated CD4 TCRs were found, dominant at 160-218 and 743-854.

Produced via immunoSEQ multiplex PCR; TCRdb's table is partial and in-frame only. The sample holds 80,000 to 130,000 clones, approximately 88% seen once. The chain is built from TRBV19 and TRBJ1-3, with D perhaps TRBD1 (5 bases). The receptor was derived from an adult in good health. Sequencing was performed on peripheral blood, taken on day 0 of AZD1222 vaccination. The CDR3 here is CASSPGTSGNTIYF. The CDR3 DNA reads TGTGCCAGTAGCCCAGGGACGTCTGGGAACACCATATATTTT.